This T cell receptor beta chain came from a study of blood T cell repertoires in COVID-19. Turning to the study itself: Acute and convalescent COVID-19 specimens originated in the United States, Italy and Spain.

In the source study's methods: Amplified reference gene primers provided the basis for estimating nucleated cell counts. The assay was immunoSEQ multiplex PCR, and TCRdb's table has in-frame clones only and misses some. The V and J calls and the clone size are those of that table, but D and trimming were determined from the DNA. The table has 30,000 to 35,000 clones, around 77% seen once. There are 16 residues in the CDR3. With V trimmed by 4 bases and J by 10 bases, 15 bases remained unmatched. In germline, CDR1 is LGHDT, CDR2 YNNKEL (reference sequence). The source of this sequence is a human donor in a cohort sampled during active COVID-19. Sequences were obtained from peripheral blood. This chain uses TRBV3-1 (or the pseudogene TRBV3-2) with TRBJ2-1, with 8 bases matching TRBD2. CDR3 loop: CASSPYGLAGQWEQFF. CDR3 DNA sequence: TGTGCCAGCAGCCCATACGGGCTAGCGGGTCAATGGGAGCAGTTCTTC.